One and the same sample provided the 20 T cell receptor beta chains below, sequenced in a study of T-cell reconstitution after alpha-beta-depleted transplantation in children. Preparation of the TCRbeta library used unique molecular identifiers. TCRdb redid the calling of the PCR reads with MiXCR, one entry per CDR3 protein. Of more than 85,000 distinct CDR3 sequences in the sample, 10% were seen once. The starting material was PBMCs from the stem cell graft donor, obtained from the stem cell graft. The receptors derive from a human donor who donated a stem cell graft to a child with acute lymphoblastic leukemia.

Ten or more counts support this clonotype. V and J are TRBV12-3 or TRBV12-4 and TRBJ1-4; D not resolved. Trimming pared 3 bases from V and 5 bases from J, leaving 10 bases between. The CDR3 is made up of 14 amino acids. CDR3 DNA: TGTGCCAGCAGTTTGACGGGCCTGAATGAAAAACTGTTTTTT. This gives the protein CASSLTGLNEKLFF.

Many counts were recorded for this clonotype. The chain is built from TRBV7-2 and TRBJ1-2; 7 nucleotides match TRBD1. The ends lost 5 bases at V and 7 bases at J; junction bases unmatched: 16. Germline-derived CDR1 and CDR2 are SGHTA and FQGNSA. The CDR3 length is 16 residues. The CDR3 loop is CASSPGGGTVRGGYTF. As DNA, the CDR3 is TGTGCCAGCAGCCCGGGGGGAGGGACAGTCCGTGGTGGCTACACCTTC.

The V gene is TRBV6-4, the J gene TRBJ2-3; 12 bases fit TRBD2. This CDR3 contains 16 residues. J was trimmed by 0 bases and V by 2 bases; bases with no gene match: 0. Per the germline V gene, CDR1 is MRHNA and CDR2 is SNTAGT. The CDR3 DNA sequence: TGTGCCAGCAGTGACGGGACTAGCGGGAGCACAGATACGCAGTATTTT. This encodes CASSDGTSGSTDTQYF.

The genes are TRBV28 and TRBJ2-7; D gene uncertain. This CDR3 is built from 13 residues. Germline loops: CDR1 MDHEN, CDR2 SYDVKM. Between the trimmed V and J ends, which lost 7 bases and 2 bases, there was a span of 12 bases. Written as DNA, the CDR3 is TGTGCCAGCACCACGGACGTTACCTACGAGCAGTACTTC. It specifies CASTTDVTYEQYF.

In this sample, this clonotype turned up many times. The genes are TRBV20-1 and TRBJ2-1; 8 bases match TRBD1. CDR3 length: 15 residues. After removal of 5 bases from V and 1 base from J, the junction contained 7 bases not matched to a gene. The germline V gene has CDR1 DFQATT and CDR2 SNEGSKA (reference sequence). CDR3 region: CSAYPRDRSYNEQFF. The DNA for the CDR3 is TGCAGTGCTTACCCCCGGGACAGGTCCTACAATGAGCAGTTCTTC.

The table lists this clonotype with many counts. J is TRBJ1-1 and V is TRBV29-1, with D possibly matching TRBD1 (6 bases). The CDR3 has 16 residues. The V end lost 3 bases, the J end lost 0 bases, and 17 bases lay between the germline ends. CDR1 is SQVTM and CDR2 is ANQGSEA in the germline V gene. CDR3 sequence reads: CSVEVGAGGMNTEAFF. The DNA of the CDR3 is TGCAGCGTTGAGGTGGGGGCCGGGGGCATGAACACTGAAGCTTTCTTT.

This clonotype occurred many times. V gene TRBV20-1 combines with J gene TRBJ1-4; D gene unclear. Germline V gives CDR1 DFQATT, CDR2 SNEGSKA (reference sequence). This CDR3 contains 17 residues. Trimming stripped 0 bases from V and 0 bases from J, with 14 bases between. The CDR3 loop is CSAREGSARATNEKLFF. The CDR3 bases are TGCAGTGCTAGAGAGGGGTCTGCGCGGGCAACTAATGAAAAACTGTTTTTT.

This clonotype showed up many times. The chain uses TRBV6-2 or TRBV6-3 and TRBJ1-5; D gene uncertain. Germline CDR1 and CDR2: MNHEY and SVGEGT. Trimming removed 5 bases from V and 7 bases from J, with 18 bases in between. The CDR3 is 15 amino acids. CDR3 coding DNA: TGTGCCAGCAGTCCACAACAGCAGAGGGCCCAGCCCCAGCATTTT. As protein: CASSPQQQRAQPQHF.

This clonotype has ten or more counts. The rearrangement joins TRBV7-2 to TRBJ1-2; no definite D call. Germline CDR1 SGHTA, CDR2 FQGNSA. The CDR3 runs to 11 residues. V lost 5 bases and J lost 7, with 8 bases in between. In DNA form, the CDR3 reads TGTGCCAGCAGCGCGAAGTCTGGCTACACCTTC. This sequence encodes CASSAKSGYTF.

This clonotype was observed at least ten times. This sequence joins TRBV27 and TRBJ2-2, with TRBD1 matching over 10 bases. Germline assignment: CDR1 MNHEY and CDR2 SMNVEV (reference sequence). The CDR3 loop spans 16 amino acids. V lost 3 bases to trimming and J lost 5 bases; unmatched junction nucleotides: 6. The CDR3 coding sequence is TGTGCCAGCAGTTTCGGACAGGGGGGAAGGACCGGGGAGCTGTTTTTT. Amino acids: CASSFGQGGRTGELFF.

This clonotype was found many times. The chain uses TRBV12-3 or TRBV12-4 and TRBJ2-5, with D possibly TRBD2 on 6 matching bases. V lost 7 bases, J lost 5 bases, and 17 bases lay in between. The CDR3 runs 14 residues. DNA for the CDR3: TGTGCCAGCACCCTTAGCGGTGCGATGGAGACCCAGTACTTC. Its translation: CASTLSGAMETQYF.

This clonotype showed up many times. J is TRBJ2-5 and V is TRBV5-6, with D possibly being TRBD1 (5 bases). CDR1 is SGHDT, CDR2 YYEEEE, per germline. The CDR3 has 19 residues. Trimming pared 3 bases from V and 3 bases from J, leaving 27 bases between. The CDR3 sequence is CASSSANRPKVWVKETQYF. The DNA for the CDR3 is TGTGCCAGCAGCTCAGCGAACAGGCCTAAAGTTTGGGTCAAAGAGACCCAGTACTTC.

This clonotype appeared many times. The CDR3 DNA reads as TGTGCCAGCAGCTTGATTTCGGATACTGAAGCTTTCTTT. It yields the protein CASSLISDTEAFF. The chain is built from TRBV5-6 and TRBJ1-1, with D hard to call. The length of the CDR3 is 13 residues. Trimming took 1 base from V and 5 from J, leaving 9 bases between them. The germline CDR1 and CDR2 sequences are SGHDT and YYEEEE.

The J gene is TRBJ2-5, the V gene TRBV28; D gene ambiguous. Germline V CDR1 and CDR2: MDHEN, SYDVKM. The V gene lost 4 bases and the J gene lost 5 bases, with 8 bases spanning the gap. This CDR3 has 12 amino acids. The DNA of the CDR3 is TGTGCCAGCAGTTCCTGGTTGGAGACCCAGTACTTC. Translating gives CASSSWLETQYF. The whole variable domain, remainder taken from reference TRBV28 and TRBJ2-5, is DVKVTQSSRYLVKRTGEKVFLECVQDMDHENMFWYRQDPGLGLRLIYFSYDVKMKEKGDIPEGYSVSREKKERFSLILESASTNQTSMYLCASSSWLETQYFGPGTRLLVL.

This clonotype was counted ten times or more. The chain recombines TRBV5-1 with TRBJ2-5; 7 nucleotides align to TRBD1. The length of the CDR3 is 16 residues. The V gene's germline CDR1 is SGHRS and CDR2 YFSETQ. After removal of 0 bases from V and 2 bases from J, the junction contained 7 bases not matched to a gene. The CDR3 bases are TGCGCCAGCAGCTTGGCCGGGACAGCGAGTCAAGAGACCCAGTACTTC. It specifies CASSLAGTASQETQYF.

This clonotype was seen repeatedly, ten times or more. The chain uses TRBV10-3 and TRBJ2-5, with D unresolved. Germline assignment: CDR1 ENHRY and CDR2 SYGVKD. V lost 4 bases, J lost 1 base, and 4 bases lay in between. This CDR3 region has 12 residues. The CDR3 DNA sequence: TGTGCCATCAGTGGGACCCAAGAGACCCAGTACTTC. It encodes CAISGTQETQYF.

This clonotype was observed at least ten times. V usage is TRBV15 and J usage is TRBJ2-1; 11 bases are shared with TRBD1. CDR1 LNHNV and CDR2 YYDKDF come from the germline V gene (reference sequence). CDR3 length: 16 amino acids. V gave up 3 bases and J gave up 4 bases; unmatched junction bases: 5. This chain's CDR3 is CATSRPGQGVYNEQFF. For the CDR3, the DNA is TGTGCCACCAGCAGGCCGGGACAGGGGGTTTACAATGAGCAGTTCTTC.

This clonotype was detected ten times or more. This chain links TRBV6-1 with TRBJ1-1, with a tentative D call TRBD1 (5 bases). The V end lost 6 bases, the J end lost 3 bases, and 14 bases lay between the germline ends. The CDR3 spans 14 residues. The germline gives CDR1 MNHNS, CDR2 SASEGT. CDR3 region: CASRRDSTDTEAFF. The CDR3 DNA follows: TGTGCCAGCAGACGAGACAGTACCGACACTGAAGCTTTCTTT.

The V and J genes are TRBV9 and TRBJ2-5; D is undetermined. There are 13 residues in the CDR3. V lost 0 bases to trimming and J lost 5 bases, with 8 bases between them. Looked up from germline, CDR1 is SGDLS and CDR2 is YYNGEE. The CDR3: CASSVVNGETQYF. The CDR3 DNA is TGTGCCAGCAGCGTAGTCAATGGGGAGACCCAGTACTTC. Drawing the rest from reference TRBV9 and TRBJ2-5, the complete variable domain is DSGVTQTPKHLITATGQRVTLRCSPRSGDLSVYWYQQSLDQGLQFLIQYYNGEERAKGNILERFSAQQFPDLHSELNLSSLELGDSALYFCASSVVNGETQYFGPGTRLLVL.

This clonotype was counted at least ten times. The chain has TRBV15 and TRBJ2-1, with 7 bases that match TRBD2. CDR3 length equals 15 residues. V lost 6 bases, J lost 4 bases, and 9 bases stayed unmatched. Germline CDR1 is LNHNV and CDR2 is YYDKDF (reference sequence). In DNA form, the CDR3 reads TGTGCCACCAGTCGCTCGGCTAGCGGTTACAATGAGCAGTTCTTC. As protein: CATSRSASGYNEQFF.